This T cell receptor beta chain was documented in a study of cytomegalovirus exposure and HLA in healthy donors. PCR primers comprised 60 Vbeta and 13 Jbeta primers. Profiled with immunoSEQ multiplex PCR; TCRdb holds only in-frame clones, not every one. The table has 120,000 to 150,000 clones, about 76% seen once. Unmatched junction bases numbered 9, after V lost 2 bases and J lost 2 bases. Germline V CDR1 and CDR2: MNHNY, SVGAGI (reference sequence). The CDR3 is made up of 16 amino acids. This chain connects TRBV6-6 to TRBJ2-7; 7 bases line up with TRBD2. The sequence was obtained from a man aged 18 to 30 in good health and CMV-seronegative. The sequenced material came from PBMCs. CDR3 protein: CASSYNAASGTYEQYF. For the CDR3, the DNA is TGTGCCAGCAGTTACAATGCGGCTAGCGGAACCTACGAGCAGTACTTC.